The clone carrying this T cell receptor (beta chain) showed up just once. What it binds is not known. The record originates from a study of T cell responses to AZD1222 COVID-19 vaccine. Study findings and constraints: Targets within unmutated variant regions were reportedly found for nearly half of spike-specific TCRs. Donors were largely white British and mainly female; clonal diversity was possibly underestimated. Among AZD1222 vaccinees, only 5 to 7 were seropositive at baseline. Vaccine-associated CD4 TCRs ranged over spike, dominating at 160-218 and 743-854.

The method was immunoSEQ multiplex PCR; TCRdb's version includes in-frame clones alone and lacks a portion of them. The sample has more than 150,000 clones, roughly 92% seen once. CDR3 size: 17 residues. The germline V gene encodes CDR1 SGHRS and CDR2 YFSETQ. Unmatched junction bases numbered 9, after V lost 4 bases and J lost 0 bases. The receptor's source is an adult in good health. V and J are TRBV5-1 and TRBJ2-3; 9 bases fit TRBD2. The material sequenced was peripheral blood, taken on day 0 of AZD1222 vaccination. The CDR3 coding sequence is TGCGCCAGCAGCGTGAGACCCGGACTAGCGAGCACAGATACGCAGTATTTT. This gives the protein CASSVRPGLASTDTQYF.